Included here is one T cell receptor beta chain sequence, with context. This specimen comes from a study of shared clonotypes between healthy human individuals. The overall study: The donor pool was made up of a couple of women and three men aged 18 to 49.

The data were produced by immunoSEQ multiplex PCR, yet TCRdb's version contains in-frame clones alone and is incomplete. The repertoire holds some 1 million clones, with around four fifths as singletons. The CDR3 length is 14 residues. V was clipped by 8 bases and J by 6 bases, with 20 bases between them. Germline CDR1 is ENHRY and CDR2 is SYGVKD. The V and J genes are TRBV10-3 and TRBJ2-7; TRBD1 might be the D (6 bases). The material sequenced was memory CD4+ T cells sorted from blood. Documented subset: CD45RA-negative fraction. The clonotype comes from a young man in good health. Here the CDR3 reads CAIADSFFPVEQYF. As DNA, the CDR3 is TGTGCCATCGCGGACAGTTTTTTCCCTGTCGAGCAGTACTTC.